Listed here are 4 T cell receptor beta chains from one sample, sequenced in a study of blood T cell repertoires in COVID-19. Clones were read by immunoSEQ multiplex PCR, and TCRdb kept only the in-frame ones, dropping some. The table lists about 22,000 clones, about 91% of them singletons, with around 3.1% in the top ten. The sequenced sample was peripheral blood. The receptors stem from a woman aged 70 to 79 with active COVID-19.

The chain joins TRBV5-6 to TRBJ1-3; a weak D match, TRBD1 (6 bases). Between the trimmed V and J ends, which lost 4 bases and 5 bases, there was a span of 10 bases. The length of the CDR3 is 13 residues. Germline V lookup: CDR1 SGHDT, CDR2 YYEEEE. CDR3 sequence reads: CASSLGQRNTIYF. The DNA of the CDR3 is TGTGCCAGCAGCCTAGGACAGAGAAACACCATATATTTT.

This clone was seen only a few times. The CDR3 sequence is CASSLVGGSGNTIYF. CDR3 DNA sequence: TGTGCCAGCAGCTTAGTCGGGGGCTCTGGAAACACCATATATTTT. The chain couples TRBV7-2 to TRBJ1-3; D perhaps matches TRBD1 (5 bases). The V and J ends lost 1 base and 0 bases respectively, with 7 bases between them. The germline CDR1 and CDR2 sequences are SGHTA and FQGNSA. This CDR3 has 15 amino acids.

The rearrangement uses TRBV9 and TRBJ2-3; 12 nucleotides agree with TRBD2. The CDR3 is 19 amino acids. V lost 4 bases and J lost 3; bases outside the gene matches: 15. Germline-derived CDR1 and CDR2 are SGDLS and YYNGEE. The CDR3: CASSTRSLAGGLRTDTQYF. In DNA form, the CDR3 reads TGTGCCAGCAGCACTCGTAGTCTAGCGGGAGGGCTCAGGACAGATACGCAGTATTTT.

In this sample, this clone turned up once. The chain links TRBV6-6 to TRBJ2-7, with D unclear. Germline CDR1 MNHNY, CDR2 SVGAGI (reference sequence). Trimming removed 0 bases from V and 1 base from J, with 10 bases in between. The CDR3 is 15 amino acids. CDR3 sequence (DNA): TGTGCCAGCAGTTACTCGTCATCGAGTTCCTACGAGCAGTACTTC. Translation gives CASSYSSSSSYEQYF.